The 23 T cell receptor beta chains below all came from one sample that was sequenced in a study of blood T cells in healthy people across ages. Next came a second PCR, run for about 6 to 12 cycles, which used a sample-barcoded 5' primer along with a J-beta primer mix. Each CDR3 protein is one row after TCRdb ran MiXCR on the 5' RACE reads. The sample includes about 780,000 distinct CDR3 sequences, more than 35% seen only once; the top ten take around 18%. Sequencing was done on a sample of blood. The receptors were gathered from an elderly man in good health.

Only a few counts were recorded for this clonotype. The chain combines TRBV20-1 with TRBJ2-7, with TRBD2 matching 7 bases. The CDR3 contains 13 residues. Germline CDR1 is DFQATT and CDR2 is SNEGSKA (reference sequence). The CDR3 DNA sequence: TGCAGGAACATCTGGCGGGAGAGGTACGAGCAGTACTTC. It translates to CRNIWRERYEQYF.

This chain joins TRBV27 and TRBJ2-1; TRBD1 aligns across 11 bases. The CDR3 covers 16 residues. Per germline, CDR1 MNHEY and CDR2 SMNVEV (reference sequence). V dropped 2 bases and J dropped 6; count of bases not matched to a gene: 6. The CDR3 sequence is CASSLRGTGGRNEQFF. The DNA for the CDR3 is TGTGCCAGCAGTTTAAGAGGGACAGGGGGTCGCAATGAGCAGTTCTTC.

This clonotype was seen at least ten times. This chain uses TRBV29-1 with TRBJ2-3; TRBD2 is a possible D gene (6 bases). This CDR3 region has 15 residues. Germline CDR1 reads SQVTM; CDR2 reads ANQGSEA. The ends were cut back, 7 bases at V and 5 bases at J, with 22 bases in the middle. The CDR3 bases are TGCAGCGAATTCCATGGGATCCTGGAGGGAGATACGCAGTATTTT. Protein sequence: CSEFHGILEGDTQYF.

The table lists this clonotype with a count of one. The CDR3 DNA follows: TGCAGTGCTAGGACTAGCGTCACAAACACGCAGTATTTT. Its protein product is CSARTSVTNTQYF. V and J are TRBV20-1 and TRBJ2-3; 8 positions match TRBD2. CDR1 and CDR2 from the germline V gene are DFQATT and SNEGSKA (reference sequence). The CDR3 is made up of 13 amino acids. V gave up 3 bases and J gave up 9 bases; unmatched junction bases: 8.

The chain combines TRBV20-1 with TRBJ2-1; 8 nucleotides match TRBD2. In germline, CDR1 is DFQATT, CDR2 SNEGSKA (reference sequence). The ends lost 3 bases at V and 10 bases at J; junction bases unmatched: 8. This CDR3 contains 13 residues. The CDR3 is CSASGTSFHEQFF. CDR3 in DNA: TGCAGTGCTAGTGGGACTAGTTTCCACGAGCAGTTCTTC.

The V gene is TRBV7-2, the J gene TRBJ2-3; D unresolved. This CDR3 contains 11 residues. The germline CDR1 and CDR2 sequences are SGHTA and FQGNSA. V shed 5 bases and J shed 5 bases, with 5 bases lying between them. The CDR3 DNA is TGTGCCAGCAGCAAAGAAGATACGCAGTATTTT. It codes for CASSKEDTQYF.

This clonotype was seen a single time. The V and J genes are TRBV29-1 and TRBJ2-5; a weak D match, TRBD1 (5 bases). Deletions cut 4 bases from V and 4 bases from J, with 13 bases between. The germline V gene has CDR1 SQVTM and CDR2 ANQGSEA. The CDR3 extends over 13 amino acids. The CDR3 DNA follows: TGCAGCGTTGCCGGCAGGGCCAGAGAGACCCAGTACTTC. Translating gives CSVAGRARETQYF.

V is TRBV12-3 or TRBV12-4 and J is TRBJ2-2; D unclear. This CDR3 is built from 14 residues. The V and J ends lost 3 bases and 8 bases respectively, with 13 bases between them. CDR3 protein: CASSFISGFGELFF. CDR3 bases: TGTGCCAGCAGTTTTATTTCGGGTTTTGGGGAGCTGTTTTTT.

This clonotype was counted a few times. The rearrangement links TRBV20-1 to TRBJ2-7; the D gene is possibly TRBD2 (6 bases). Germline lookup yields CDR1 DFQATT and CDR2 SNEGSKA (reference sequence). Between the trimmed V and J ends, which lost 6 bases and 2 bases, there was a span of 17 bases. The CDR3 is 14 amino acids. CDR3 sequence (DNA): TGCAGTGCCGCCCCACCTAGCGCACCCTACGAGCAGTACTTC. Residues: CSAAPPSAPYEQYF.

The rearrangement uses TRBV12-3 or TRBV12-4 and TRBJ2-2; the match to TRBD1 covers 9 bases. The V and J ends lost 6 bases and 6 bases, in that order; junction bases with no gene match: 8. This CDR3 spans 15 amino acids. Here the CDR3 reads CASRLDRGGAGELFF. In nucleotides, the CDR3 is TGTGCCAGCAGATTGGACAGGGGAGGGGCCGGGGAGCTGTTTTTT.

The table lists this clonotype with a few counts. A much larger clone differs from this one at a single base, so this may be a read error. The V call is TRBV10-3, the J call TRBJ2-1, with D perhaps being TRBD1 or TRBD2 (5 bases each). Germline CDR1 reads ENHRY; CDR2 reads SYGVKD. CDR3 length equals 14 residues. CDR3 coding DNA: TGTGCCATCGGTGAGGGGTCCCAGGGCAATGAGCAGTTCTTC. The encoded protein is CAIGEGSQGNEQFF.

The chain combines TRBV20-1 with TRBJ2-5, with 7 bases fitting TRBD1. TRBJ2-7 explains the end of the DNA better; the J call may be wrong. The CDR3 consists of 12 residues. Per the germline V gene, CDR1 is DFQATT and CDR2 is SNEGSKA (reference sequence). The DNA of the CDR3 is TGCAGTGCTGCTTGGGACAGCCACGAGCAGTACTTC. As protein: CSAAWDSHEQYF.

The J gene is TRBJ2-5, the V gene TRBV20-1; 8 bases map to TRBD2. Germline V gives CDR1 DFQATT, CDR2 SNEGSKA (reference sequence). The CDR3 is 13 amino acids. The V gene end was trimmed by 5 bases and the J gene end by 5 bases; junction bases not matched to a gene: 7. For the CDR3, the DNA is TGCAGTGCTCTCCCGGGACTAGGGGAGACCCAGTACTTC. Amino acid sequence: CSALPGLGETQYF.

This chain joins TRBV7-2 and TRBJ2-1; D gene uncertain. The ends were cut back, 1 base at V and 8 bases at J, with 9 bases in the middle. This CDR3 is built from 13 residues. Germline V gives CDR1 SGHTA, CDR2 FQGNSA. The CDR3 nucleotides are TGTGCCAGCAGCTTAGGTCCGTTTTATGAGCAGTTCTTC. It specifies CASSLGPFYEQFF.

V usage is TRBV20-1 and J usage is TRBJ2-1, with a possible D match to TRBD2 (6 bases). V lost 4 bases to trimming and J lost 2 bases, with 12 bases between them. Looked up from germline, CDR1 is DFQATT and CDR2 is SNEGSKA (reference sequence). The CDR3 totals 14 residues. As DNA, the CDR3 is TGCAGTGCTACTGCTGGGGGGACCTACAATGAGCAGTTCTTC. It codes for CSATAGGTYNEQFF.

The rearrangement uses TRBV9 and TRBJ1-6; D remains ambiguous. The CDR3 runs to 16 residues. Germline CDR1 SGDLS, CDR2 YYNGEE. The ends were cut back, 0 bases at V and 7 bases at J, with 14 bases in the middle. Here the CDR3 DNA reads TGTGCCAGCAGCGTAGATGGTCGCGGCCGCAATTCACCCCTCCACTTT. It yields the protein CASSVDGRGRNSPLHF.

V usage is TRBV20-1 and J usage is TRBJ2-4, with a possible D match to TRBD2 (5 bases). The tail of the sequence fits TRBJ2-7 better, so the J call may be wrong. The length of the CDR3 is 15 residues. Germline V CDR1 and CDR2: DFQATT, SNEGSKA (reference sequence). In DNA form, the CDR3 reads TGCAGTGCTAGAGAGCGAGCGGTTTCTCCCTACGAGCAGTACTTC. Protein sequence: CSARERAVSPYEQYF.

The V call is TRBV15, the J call TRBJ2-7; D is possibly TRBD1 (5 bases). The ends were cut back, 1 base at V and 2 bases at J, with 12 bases in the middle. CDR3 length equals 15 residues. Germline CDR1 reads LNHNV; CDR2 reads YYDKDF (reference sequence). CDR3 nucleotide sequence: TGTGCCACCAGCAGAGGTTCAGGGTTGGCCTACGAGCAGTACTTC. Encoded protein: CATSRGSGLAYEQYF.

This clonotype came up a few times. This rearrangement joins TRBV29-1 to TRBJ2-1; D unresolved. The CDR3 runs 15 residues. The germline V and J ends were trimmed by 0 bases and 6 bases, with 15 bases remaining between them. Germline CDR1 is SQVTM and CDR2 is ANQGSEA. As DNA, the CDR3 is TGCAGCGTTGAAGATAACCAGAAAACCCGCAATGAGCAGTTCTTC. Residues: CSVEDNQKTRNEQFF.

The chain employs TRBV12-3 or TRBV12-4 and TRBJ1-2; TRBD1 is a possible D gene (5 bases). The CDR3 length is 16 residues. Trimming took off 6 bases at V and 4 bases at J, with 21 bases between the two ends. Here the CDR3 reads CASSLTVVGPGYGYTF. CDR3 nucleotides: TGTGCCAGCAGCCTAACCGTTGTGGGGCCGGGCTATGGCTACACCTTC.

V is TRBV2 and J is TRBJ1-2; D perhaps matches TRBD1 (5 bases). Germline V CDR1 and CDR2: SNHLY, FYNNEI. The CDR3 extends over 14 amino acids. V lost 4 bases and J 8 bases, leaving 17 bases between the germline ends. The CDR3 loop is CASSGDQGVRGYTF. CDR3 in DNA: TGTGCCAGCAGTGGGGATCAGGGAGTGAGGGGCTACACCTTC.

This clonotype was picked up a small number of times. The gene calls are TRBV7-6 and TRBJ2-3; 7 bases agree with TRBD2. CDR1 SGHVS and CDR2 FNYEAQ come from the germline V gene. The CDR3 runs 16 residues. The V segment lost 4 bases and the J segment 5 bases; nucleotides outside the gene matches: 12. The CDR3 coding sequence is TGTGCCAGCAGCTCGTACTCTGGGGGGGACGAAGATACGCAGTATTTT. It encodes CASSSYSGGDEDTQYF. The full variable domain, its missing parts supplied by reference TRBV7-6 and TRBJ2-3, is GAGVSQSPRYKVTKRGQDVALRCDPISGHVSLYWYRQALGQGPEFLTYFNYEAQQDKSGLPNDRFSAERPEGSISTLTIQRTEQRDSAMYRCASSSYSGGDEDTQYFGPGTRLTVL.

This rearrangement joins TRBV9 to TRBJ2-5, with unresolved D. Looked up from germline, CDR1 is SGDLS and CDR2 is YYNGEE. The CDR3 length is 15 residues. Trimming took off 0 bases at V and 2 bases at J, with 11 bases between the two ends. The CDR3 DNA reads TGTGCCAGCAGCGTAGGGACGGAAGAGCAAGAGACCCAGTACTTC. Residues: CASSVGTEEQETQYF. The full variable domain, rest sourced from reference TRBV9 and TRBJ2-5, is DSGVTQTPKHLITATGQRVTLRCSPRSGDLSVYWYQQSLDQGLQFLIQYYNGEERAKGNILERFSAQQFPDLHSELNLSSLELGDSALYFCASSVGTEEQETQYFGPGTRLLVL.